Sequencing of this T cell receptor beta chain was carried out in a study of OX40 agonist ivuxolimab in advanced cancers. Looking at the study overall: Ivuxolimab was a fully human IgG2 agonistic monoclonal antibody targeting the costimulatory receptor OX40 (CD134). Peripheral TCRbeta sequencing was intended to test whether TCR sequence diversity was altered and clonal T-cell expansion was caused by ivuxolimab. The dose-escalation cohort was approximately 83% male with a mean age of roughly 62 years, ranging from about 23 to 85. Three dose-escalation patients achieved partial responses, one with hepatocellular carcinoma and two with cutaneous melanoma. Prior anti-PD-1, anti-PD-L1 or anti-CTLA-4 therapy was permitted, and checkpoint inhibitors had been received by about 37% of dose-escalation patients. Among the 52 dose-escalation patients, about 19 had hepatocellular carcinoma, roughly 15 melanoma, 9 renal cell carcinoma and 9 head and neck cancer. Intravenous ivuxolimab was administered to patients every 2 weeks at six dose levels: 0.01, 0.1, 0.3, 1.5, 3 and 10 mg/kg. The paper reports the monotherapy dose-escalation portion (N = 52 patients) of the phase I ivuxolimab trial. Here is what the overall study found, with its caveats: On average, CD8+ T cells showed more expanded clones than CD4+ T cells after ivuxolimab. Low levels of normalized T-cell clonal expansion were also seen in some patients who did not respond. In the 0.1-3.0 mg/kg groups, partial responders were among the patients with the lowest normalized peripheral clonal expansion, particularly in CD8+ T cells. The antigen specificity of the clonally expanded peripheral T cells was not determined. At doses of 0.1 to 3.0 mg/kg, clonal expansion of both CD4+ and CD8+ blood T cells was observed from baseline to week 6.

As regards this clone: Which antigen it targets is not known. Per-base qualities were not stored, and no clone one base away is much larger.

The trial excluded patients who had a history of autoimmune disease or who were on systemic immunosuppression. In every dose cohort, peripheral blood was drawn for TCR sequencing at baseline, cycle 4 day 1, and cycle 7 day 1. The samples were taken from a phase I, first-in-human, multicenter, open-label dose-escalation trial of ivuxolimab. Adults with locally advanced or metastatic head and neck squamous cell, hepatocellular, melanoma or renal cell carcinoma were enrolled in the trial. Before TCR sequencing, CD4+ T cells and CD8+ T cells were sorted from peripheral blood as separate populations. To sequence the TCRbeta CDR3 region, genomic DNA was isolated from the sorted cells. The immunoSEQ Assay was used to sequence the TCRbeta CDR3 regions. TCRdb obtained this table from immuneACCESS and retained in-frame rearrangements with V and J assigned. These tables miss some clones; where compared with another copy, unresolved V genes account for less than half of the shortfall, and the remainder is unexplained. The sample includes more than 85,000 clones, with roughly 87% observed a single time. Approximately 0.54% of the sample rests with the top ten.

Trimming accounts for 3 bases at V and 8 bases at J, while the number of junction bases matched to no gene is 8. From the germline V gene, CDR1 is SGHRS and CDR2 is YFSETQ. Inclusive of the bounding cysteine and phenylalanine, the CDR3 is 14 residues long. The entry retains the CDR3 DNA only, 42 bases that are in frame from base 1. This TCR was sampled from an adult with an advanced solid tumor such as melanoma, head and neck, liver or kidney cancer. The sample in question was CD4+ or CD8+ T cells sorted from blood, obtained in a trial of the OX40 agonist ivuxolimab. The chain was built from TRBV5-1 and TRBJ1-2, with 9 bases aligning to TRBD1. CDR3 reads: CASSSPGQGPGYTF. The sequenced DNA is TGCGCCAGCAGCTCCCCGGGACAGGGTCCCGGCTACACCTTC.